The 22 T cell receptor beta chains below all came from one sample that was sequenced in a study of early T cells in non-severe SARS-CoV-2 infection. Using its own MiXCR run on the 5' RACE reads, TCRdb lists one record per CDR3 protein. The sample has tens of thousands of distinct CDR3 sequences; 11% are singletons. Sequenced sample: whole blood. The origin of the receptors is an adult who was a healthcare worker with PCR-confirmed SARS-CoV-2 infection or an uninfected control (not recorded which).

This clonotype was picked up a small number of times. V usage is TRBV6-5 and J usage is TRBJ2-1; a possible D gene is TRBD2 (6 bases). Germline V lookup: CDR1 MNHEY, CDR2 SVGAGI. This CDR3 is built from 16 residues. V dropped 3 bases and J dropped 6 bases, with 18 bases sitting between them. CDR3 sequence reads: CASSYGTGFIVNEQFF. DNA of the CDR3: TGTGCCAGCAGTTATGGGACTGGGTTTATCGTCAATGAGCAGTTCTTC.

This chain connects TRBV6-5 to TRBJ2-7; 8 positions match TRBD1. This CDR3 is built from 13 residues. J lost 7 bases, V lost 5 bases, and 7 bases had no gene match. Germline-derived CDR1 and CDR2 are MNHEY and SVGAGI. CDR3 sequence: CASSPRGRVEQYF. CDR3 sequence (DNA): TGTGCCAGCAGTCCCAGGGGGCGCGTGGAGCAGTACTTC.

This clonotype showed up just a few times. The V and J genes are TRBV5-1 and TRBJ2-3; 8 positions match TRBD1. The CDR3 has 16 amino acids. Germline CDR1 reads SGHRS; CDR2 reads YFSETQ. The V gene end was trimmed by 0 bases and the J gene end by 2 bases; junction bases not matched to a gene: 5. The CDR3 nucleotides read TGCGCCAGCAGCTTGGGCTTGGGACAGGACACAGATACGCAGTATTTT. This gives the protein CASSLGLGQDTDTQYF.

This clonotype was seen ten or more times. This sequence joins TRBV5-6 and TRBJ1-6; D call uncertain. Germline CDR1 reads SGHDT; CDR2 reads YYEEEE. Trimming left V 2 bases short and J 3 bases short, with 9 bases between. The CDR3 sequence is 15 residues long. CDR3 bases: TGTGCCAGCAGCTTTCGCCGAGTCTATAATTCACCCCTCCACTTT. Translation gives CASSFRRVYNSPLHF.

This clonotype was counted at least ten times. This chain uses TRBV30 with TRBJ1-5; no clear D gene. There are 13 residues in the CDR3. Deletions cut 3 bases from V and 0 bases from J, with 6 bases between. CDR1 GTSNPN and CDR2 SVGIG come from the germline V gene (reference sequence). The CDR3 nucleotides are TGTGCCTGGAGACCGAATAGCAATCAGCCCCAGCATTTT. Protein: CAWRPNSNQPQHF.

The V call is TRBV6-2 or TRBV6-3, the J call TRBJ2-3; D perhaps matches TRBD1 (7 bases). The CDR3 has 16 amino acids. The germline V gene has CDR1 MNHEY and CDR2 SVGEGT. Trimming stripped 2 bases from V and 0 bases from J, with 12 bases between. DNA for the CDR3: TGTGCCAGCAGTTACGGAGGGGGCTGGAGCACAGATACGCAGTATTTT. Protein product: CASSYGGGWSTDTQYF.

This clonotype was detected only a few times. The chain uses TRBV11-2 and TRBJ2-3, with 9 positions matching TRBD2. V shed 5 bases and J 8 bases; nucleotides not matched to a gene: 8. Germline V gene lookup returns CDR1 SGHAT and CDR2 FQNNGV. The CDR3 contains 14 residues. CDR3 sequence reads: CASSKERGAITQYF. CDR3 bases: TGTGCCAGCAGCAAGGAGCGGGGGGCGATTACGCAGTATTTT.

The V gene is TRBV20-1, the J gene TRBJ1-4; D is unclear. Trimming cost V 0 bases and J 5 bases, with 13 bases left between them. Germline V lookup: CDR1 DFQATT, CDR2 SNEGSKA (reference sequence). CDR3 length: 15 amino acids. The CDR3 DNA sequence: TGCAGTGCTAGAGATGATCGGGAAGCAAATGAAAAACTGTTTTTT. This gives the protein CSARDDREANEKLFF.

This clonotype was recorded a few times. This chain links TRBV7-6 with TRBJ2-5; D uncertain. V was trimmed by 5 bases and J by 2 bases, leaving 9 bases between them. Germline assignment: CDR1 SGHVS and CDR2 FNYEAQ. The CDR3 has 13 amino acids. CDR3 nucleotide sequence: TGTGCCAGCAGCCACCTAAAGCAAGAGACCCAGTACTTC. It translates to CASSHLKQETQYF.

This clonotype occurred many times. J is TRBJ1-5 and V is TRBV6-1; D may be TRBD1 (6 bases). This CDR3 has 15 amino acids. V lost 6 bases, J lost 0 bases, and 12 bases lay in between. In germline, CDR1 is MNHNS, CDR2 SASEGT. The CDR3 coding sequence is TGTGCCAGCAGGGGCCCCAGGGGTAGCAATCAGCCCCAGCATTTT. Translation: CASRGPRGSNQPQHF.

The chain couples TRBV20-1 to TRBJ2-5; unclear D gene. The V end was cut by 5 bases, the J end by 2 bases, with 15 bases between. Germline CDR1 DFQATT, CDR2 SNEGSKA (reference sequence). This CDR3 comprises 14 residues. CDR3 sequence (DNA): TGCAGTGCTGGCGTAGGGCCGCCGCAAGAGACCCAGTACTTC. Encoded protein: CSAGVGPPQETQYF.

This clonotype came up many times. The V call is TRBV12-3 or TRBV12-4, the J call TRBJ2-2; either TRBD1 or TRBD2 may fit D (5 bases each). There are 15 residues in the CDR3. The V and J ends lost 7 bases and 5 bases respectively, with 17 bases between them. CDR3 residues: CASTLQGPGTGELFF. CDR3 nucleotide sequence: TGTGCCAGCACCCTCCAGGGACCGGGGACCGGGGAGCTGTTTTTT.

The sample holds a few counts of this clonotype. V is TRBV20-1 and J is TRBJ2-3; 7 nucleotides line up with TRBD2. The CDR3 consists of 14 residues. CDR1 and CDR2 from the germline V gene are DFQATT and SNEGSKA (reference sequence). The junction had 7 bases not matched to a gene; V was cut back by 5 bases and J by 2 bases. The CDR3 is CSASSAGPTDTQYF. Written as DNA, the CDR3 is TGCAGTGCTTCTTCAGCGGGACCCACAGATACGCAGTATTTT.

This clonotype was seen a few times. The V and J genes are TRBV27 and TRBJ1-5; 10 nucleotides line up with TRBD1. V dropped 6 bases and J dropped 8; count of bases not matched to a gene: 1. Germline V gene data show CDR1 as MNHEY and CDR2 as SMNVEV (reference sequence). CDR3 length: 12 residues. CDR3 DNA: TGTGCCAGCAGGACAGGGGGCGAGCCCCAGCATTTT. It yields the protein CASRTGGEPQHF.

This chain connects TRBV11-2 to TRBJ2-3; tentatively, D is TRBD1 (6 bases). The CDR3 totals 15 residues. V shed 1 base and J shed 2 bases, with 10 bases lying between them. In germline, CDR1 is SGHAT, CDR2 FQNNGV. The CDR3, as DNA: TGTGCCAGCAGCTTAGGACAGGCCTACACAGATACGCAGTATTTT. Its translation is CASSLGQAYTDTQYF.

This clonotype was observed at least ten times. CDR3 amino acids: CASSFHRNDEQFF. The DNA of the CDR3 is TGTGCCAGCAGCTTCCACAGAAACGATGAGCAGTTCTTC. The chain is built from TRBV11-2 and TRBJ2-1, with unresolved D. Per germline, CDR1 SGHAT and CDR2 FQNNGV. Trimming took off 3 bases at V and 8 bases at J, with 11 bases between the two ends. There are 13 residues in the CDR3. The whole variable domain, filled in from reference TRBV11-2 and TRBJ2-1, reads EAGVAQSPRYKIIEKRQSVAFWCNPISGHATLYWYQQILGQGPKLLIQFQNNGVVDDSQLPKDRFSAERLKGVDSTLKIQPAKLEDSAVYLCASSFHRNDEQFFGPGTRLTVL.

The CDR3 loop is CASRSGASAEAFF. In nucleotides, the CDR3 is TGTGCCAGCAGGTCCGGGGCGAGCGCTGAAGCTTTCTTT. V usage is TRBV7-9 and J usage is TRBJ1-1; the D gene is possibly TRBD1 (5 bases). Trimming removed 6 bases from V and 6 bases from J, with 14 bases in between. CDR1 SEHNR and CDR2 FQNEAQ come from the germline V gene (reference sequence). This CDR3 has 13 residues.

Ten or more counts support this clonotype. The J gene is TRBJ1-3, the V gene TRBV5-4; D remains ambiguous. This CDR3 contains 15 residues. Looked up from germline, CDR1 is SGHNT and CDR2 is YYREEE (reference sequence). Trimming pared 2 bases from V and 0 bases from J, leaving 9 bases between. The CDR3 sequence is CASSLPESSGNTIYF. The CDR3 DNA reads TGTGCCAGCAGCTTACCAGAATCCTCTGGAAACACCATATATTTT.

This clonotype occurred many times. The chain couples TRBV7-8 to TRBJ1-5; D not certain. The CDR3 runs to 16 residues. From germline, CDR1 is SGHVS and CDR2 FQNEAQ. V was trimmed by 2 bases and J by 1 base, leaving 12 bases between them. Written as DNA, the CDR3 is TGTGCCAGCAGCTTAATGGGTACGGTGAGCAATCAGCCCCAGCATTTT. Amino acids: CASSLMGTVSNQPQHF.

This clonotype was found many times. The J gene is TRBJ2-1, the V gene TRBV27; D perhaps matches TRBD1 (6 bases). The V gene's germline CDR1 is MNHEY and CDR2 SMNVEV (reference sequence). V lost 4 bases and J 0 bases, leaving 13 bases between the germline ends. This CDR3 has 16 amino acids. The CDR3 DNA follows: TGTGCCAGCAGTTCGACAGGTGCGAGCTCCTACAATGAGCAGTTCTTC. Translating gives CASSSTGASSYNEQFF.

This clonotype was recorded many times. The V call is TRBV19, the J call TRBJ1-2; no firm D call. Germline-derived CDR1 and CDR2 are LNHDA and SQIVND (reference sequence). The CDR3 spans 15 residues. Trimming shortened V by 0 bases and J by 4 bases, and 12 bases separated the two germline ends. The chain's CDR3 is CASSIDPRVGYGYTF. CDR3 nucleotide sequence: TGTGCCAGTAGTATAGATCCGAGGGTCGGCTATGGCTACACCTTC.

This clonotype has a count of ten or more. As DNA, the CDR3 is TGTGCCAGCAGCTTAAATCCTCGGCTAGGCCAAGAGACCCAGTACTTC. It translates to CASSLNPRLGQETQYF. The chain uses TRBV11-2 and TRBJ2-5, with unresolved D. CDR1 is SGHAT and CDR2 is FQNNGV in the germline V gene. The CDR3 spans 16 residues. The V end was cut by 2 bases, the J end by 1 base, with 14 bases between.